This entry features one T cell receptor beta chain sequence. Its antigen is currently unknown. This entry belongs to a study of regulatory dendritic cells for organ transplantation. Study background: Monocytes received vitamin D3 on days 0 and 4, IL-10 on day 4.

Study observations and caveats: The authors noted considerable between-person heterogeneity in alloreactive memory CD8+ cells.

CFSE-labeled sorted T cells met regulatory or mature dendritic cells for four to five days. Profiling relied on immunoSEQ multiplex PCR, and the TCRdb table lists in-frame clones only, not all of them. Here the sample spans roughly 20,000 clones, 80% to 90% being singletons. The CDR3 covers 19 residues. J lost 5 bases, V lost 4 bases, and 19 bases had no gene match. From germline, CDR1 is LGHNA and CDR2 YNFKEQ. What was sequenced was naive CD4+ T cells from blood cultured with regulatory dendritic cells. Described subset: CD45RA+ naive T cells. This clonotype was sampled from a human donor in good health. J is TRBJ2-2 and V is TRBV4-2; TRBD2 matches 7 bases. CDR3 in amino acids: CASSPRSNVGGGGTGELFF. The CDR3 region has the DNA TGTGCCAGCAGCCCAAGAAGTAACGTAGGCGGGGGAGGGACCGGGGAGCTGTTTTTT.